The 20 T cell receptor beta chains presented below share a single source sample, sequenced in a study of blood T cell repertoires in COVID-19. Data came from immunoSEQ multiplex PCR; TCRdb stores just in-frame clones and leaves some out. The data contain more than 3,000 clones, around 93% of them singletons. The sample taken for sequencing was peripheral blood. These receptors originate from a human donor in a cohort sampled during active COVID-19.

The rearrangement links TRBV4-1 to TRBJ1-1; 9 bases line up with TRBD1. The CDR3 is made up of 18 amino acids. Germline CDR1 MGHRA, CDR2 YSYEKL. Trimming took 0 bases from V and 1 from J; bases not matched to a gene: 9. CDR3 DNA: TGCGCCAGCAGCCAAGACTCGGGACAGGGTGTAAGGAACACTGAAGCTTTCTTT. It codes for CASSQDSGQGVRNTEAFF.

This sequence joins TRBV7-8 and TRBJ2-2; 9 nucleotides line up with TRBD1. The CDR3 runs 16 residues. V shed 3 bases and J 2 bases; nucleotides not matched to a gene: 4. Germline V CDR1 and CDR2: SGHVS, FQNEAQ. For the CDR3, the DNA is TGTGCCAGCAGCTTTACAGGGGGCGTAAACACCGGGGAGCTGTTTTTT. Its protein product is CASSFTGGVNTGELFF.

This chain connects TRBV30 to TRBJ1-2; no definite D call. Germline CDR1 GTSNPN, CDR2 SVGIG (reference sequence). The CDR3 loop spans 12 amino acids. V shed 4 bases and J shed 2 bases, with 8 bases lying between them. The CDR3 spells CAWNRGNYGYTF. As DNA, the CDR3 is TGTGCCTGGAATCGCGGAAACTATGGCTACACCTTC.

The count of this clone is one. V gene TRBV11-3 combines with J gene TRBJ2-3; possibly TRBD1 for D (6 bases). This CDR3 is 14 amino acids long. The V gene lost 5 bases and the J gene lost 3 bases, with 12 bases spanning the gap. Germline loops: CDR1 SGHNT, CDR2 YENEEA. The CDR3 nucleotides read TGTGCCAGCAGCCGCGGACAGCTTACAGATACGCAGTATTTT. Its protein product is CASSRGQLTDTQYF.

The V call is TRBV30, the J call TRBJ2-7, with D maybe TRBD1 (6 bases). Germline V gene data show CDR1 as GTSNPN and CDR2 as SVGIG (reference sequence). Deletions cut 3 bases from V and 2 bases from J, with 11 bases between. The CDR3 is 13 residues long. CDR3 nucleotide sequence: TGTGCCTGGAGCCGGGACAAAGCCTACGAGCAGTACTTC. Translating gives CAWSRDKAYEQYF.

The chain has TRBV29-1 and TRBJ2-1; no reliable D call. Germline V lookup: CDR1 SQVTM, CDR2 ANQGSEA. The V and J ends lost 4 bases and 6 bases respectively, with 10 bases between them. This CDR3 comprises 12 residues. The CDR3 DNA reads TGCAGCGTTGTCCAACTCCGCAATGAGCAGTTCTTC. This sequence encodes CSVVQLRNEQFF.

CDR3 nucleotides: TGTGCCAGTAAGTCCGGGACAGTAAACACTGAAGCTTTCTTT. As protein: CASKSGTVNTEAFF. The chain recombines TRBV19 with TRBJ1-1; 7 bases line up with TRBD1. The V segment lost 7 bases and the J segment 2 bases; nucleotides outside the gene matches: 7. Germline CDR1 LNHDA, CDR2 SQIVND (reference sequence). This CDR3 contains 14 residues.

This clone was detected once. Here the CDR3 DNA reads TGTGCCAGCAGCTTATCTGCTCCACAGGAGACCCAGTACTTC. It codes for CASSLSAPQETQYF. The chain carries TRBV7-9 and TRBJ2-5; D is uncertain. Trimming shortened V by 2 bases and J by 5 bases, and 12 bases separated the two germline ends. Germline assignment: CDR1 SEHNR and CDR2 FQNEAQ (reference sequence). This CDR3 contains 14 residues.

This chain links TRBV14 with TRBJ1-5; 7 bases are a match to TRBD1. The CDR3 has 14 amino acids. Germline lookup yields CDR1 SGHDN and CDR2 FVKESK. V lost 6 bases and J lost 7; bases outside the gene matches: 9. The CDR3 bases are TGTGCCAGCAGTAAGACAGGGATGGGGCAGCCCCAGCATTTT. Its translation is CASSKTGMGQPQHF.

The gene calls are TRBV10-3 and TRBJ2-5, with TRBD1 identical over 12 bases. Germline V gives CDR1 ENHRY, CDR2 SYGVKD. Germline trimming cut 6 bases from V and 2 bases from J; bases unmatched to any gene: 4. The CDR3 contains 15 residues. Here the CDR3 reads CAIRPGQGAQETQYF. The CDR3 DNA reads TGTGCCATCAGGCCGGGACAGGGGGCACAAGAGACCCAGTACTTC.

V is TRBV7-9 and J is TRBJ1-6; 7 bases fit TRBD1. V was pared by 4 bases and J by 4 bases, with 1 base of the junction left unmatched. Germline V gene lookup returns CDR1 SEHNR and CDR2 FQNEAQ (reference sequence). There are 14 residues in the CDR3. The DNA of the CDR3 is TGTGCCAGCAGCTCGGGACAGTATAATTCACCCCTCCACTTT. It yields the protein CASSSGQYNSPLHF.

This chain joins TRBV18 and TRBJ2-3; no clear D. The germline CDR1 and CDR2 sequences are KGHSH and LQKENI. The CDR3 spans 12 residues. V lost 3 bases to trimming and J lost 4 bases, with 5 bases between them. CDR3: CASSPGADTQYF. The DNA for the CDR3 is TGTGCCAGCTCACCCGGAGCAGATACGCAGTATTTT.

The V and J genes are TRBV11-2 and TRBJ1-1; possible D gene TRBD1, 5 bases. V shed 4 bases and J shed 6 bases, with 12 bases lying between them. Germline V gene sequence: CDR1 SGHAT, CDR2 FQNNGV. The length of the CDR3 is 13 residues. Here the CDR3 DNA reads TGTGCCAGCAGCTCGTTAGACAGAGCTGAAGCTTTCTTT. Translated, it gives CASSSLDRAEAFF.

The CDR3 loop reads CASSSRDRGRNEQYF. DNA of the CDR3: TGTGCCAGCAGTTCCCGGGACAGGGGGCGAAACGAGCAGTACTTC. The rearrangement links TRBV6-5 to TRBJ2-7; 12 positions match TRBD1. The CDR3 runs 15 residues. Unmatched junction bases numbered 6, after V lost 4 bases and J lost 5 bases. The germline CDR1 and CDR2 sequences are MNHEY and SVGAGI.

The chain carries TRBV5-4 and TRBJ2-1; 15 nucleotides match TRBD2. This CDR3 spans 18 amino acids. Trimming took 3 bases from V and 1 from J; bases not matched to a gene: 5. CDR1 is SGHNT and CDR2 is YYREEE in the germline V gene (reference sequence). CDR3 coding DNA: TGTGCCAGCAGCTCACCGGGACTAGCGGGGGGTTCCTACAATGAGCAGTTCTTC. It specifies CASSSPGLAGGSYNEQFF.

The chain joins TRBV7-2 to TRBJ2-1; 10 bases are a match to TRBD2. Trimming at V came to 4 bases and at J to 3 bases, leaving 3 bases not matched to a gene. Germline V gene sequence: CDR1 SGHTA, CDR2 FQGNSA. The CDR3 contains 15 residues. The CDR3 protein is CASSSGLAVYNEQFF. The CDR3 DNA is TGTGCCAGCAGCTCCGGACTAGCGGTCTACAATGAGCAGTTCTTC.

The chain uses TRBV7-9 and TRBJ1-5; 9 bases agree with TRBD1. V shed 5 bases, J shed 4 bases, and the junction held 9 bases outside the gene matches. This CDR3 contains 16 residues. The V gene's germline CDR1 is SEHNR and CDR2 FQNEAQ (reference sequence). The DNA of the CDR3 is TGTGCCAGCAGCCCGGGGACAGGGATTCGGAATCAGCCCCAGCATTTT. This encodes CASSPGTGIRNQPQHF.

The chain has TRBV7-3 and TRBJ2-1; 7 positions agree with TRBD1. V shed 5 bases and J 5 bases; nucleotides not matched to a gene: 6. Germline V gene lookup returns CDR1 SGHTA and CDR2 FQGTGA. The CDR3 is made up of 14 amino acids. The CDR3 DNA sequence: TGTGCCAGCAGCCCGGGGACAGAGCACAATGAGCAGTTCTTC. Its protein product is CASSPGTEHNEQFF.

The gene calls are TRBV6-2 or TRBV6-3 and TRBJ1-1, with 8 bases identical to TRBD1. Germline-derived CDR1 and CDR2 are MNHEY and SVGEGT. Trimming cost V 6 bases and J 7 bases; bases outside gene matches: 10. The CDR3 loop spans 14 amino acids. The CDR3 protein is CASSRLTGGYEAFF. Here the CDR3 DNA reads TGTGCCAGCAGCCGACTAACAGGGGGATATGAAGCTTTCTTT.

The gene calls are TRBV18 and TRBJ2-5; a possible D gene is TRBD1 (6 bases). Germline CDR1 KGHSH, CDR2 LQKENI. The CDR3 has 13 amino acids. The V end lost 4 bases, the J end lost 2 bases, and 8 bases lay between the germline ends. The chain's CDR3 is CASSHRDQETQYF. For the CDR3, the DNA is TGTGCCAGCTCACACAGGGATCAAGAGACCCAGTACTTC.